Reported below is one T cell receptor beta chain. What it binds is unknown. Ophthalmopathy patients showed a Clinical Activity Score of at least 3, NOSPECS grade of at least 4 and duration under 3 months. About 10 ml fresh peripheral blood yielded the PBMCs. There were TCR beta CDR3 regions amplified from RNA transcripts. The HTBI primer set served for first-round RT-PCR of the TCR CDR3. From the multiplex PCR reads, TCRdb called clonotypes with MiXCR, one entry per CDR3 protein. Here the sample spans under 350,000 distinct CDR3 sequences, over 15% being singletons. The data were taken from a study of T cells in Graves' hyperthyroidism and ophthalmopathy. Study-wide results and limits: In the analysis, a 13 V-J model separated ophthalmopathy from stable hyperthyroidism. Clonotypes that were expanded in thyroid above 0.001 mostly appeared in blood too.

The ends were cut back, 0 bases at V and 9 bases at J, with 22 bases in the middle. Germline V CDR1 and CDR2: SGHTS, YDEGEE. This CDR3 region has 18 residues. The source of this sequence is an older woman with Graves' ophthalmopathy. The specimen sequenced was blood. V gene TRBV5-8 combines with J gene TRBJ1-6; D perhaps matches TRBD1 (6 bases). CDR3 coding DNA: TGTGCCAGCAGCTTGGTCCGGGGGGCCAAAGCGGGACTTTCACCCCTCCACTTT. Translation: CASSLVRGAKAGLSPLHF.